A selection of T cell receptor beta chains follows, all from one sample in a study of Graves' ophthalmopathy and Graves' hyperthyroidism. TCRdb recomputed calls from the multiplex PCR reads with MiXCR, one row per CDR3 protein. The table has a few hundred thousand distinct CDR3 sequences, about 35% seen once. The specimen was peripheral blood or thyroid tissue (not recorded which). These receptors originate from an adult man with Graves' hyperthyroidism. Both conserved end residues are part of each CDR3. A D gene is named only where the DNA matches it firmly. Clone size is not always given. Where it is, it says once, few, many or a class for expanded clones.

v_call: TRBV2
j_call: TRBJ1-2
d_call: -
clone_size: -
cdr3_nt: TGTGCCAGCATCGGGACTAGCAGCGATGGCTACACCTTC
cdr3_aa: CASIGTSSDGYTF

v_call: TRBV29-1
j_call: TRBJ1-1
d_call: -
clone_size: -
cdr3_nt: TGCAGCGGGACAATGACAGACAGAGGCTCTGAAGCTTTCTTT
cdr3_aa: CSGTMTDRGSEAFF

v_call: TRBV7-9
j_call: TRBJ1-1
d_call: TRBD1
clone_size: many
cdr3_nt: TGTGCCAGCAGCCCACAGGGGTACGAGTCTGAAGCTTTCTTT
cdr3_aa: CASSPQGYESEAFF

v_call: TRBV24-1
j_call: TRBJ2-2
d_call: -
clone_size: few
cdr3_nt: TGTGCCACCAGTGATTCTTACACCGGGGAGCTGTTTTTT
cdr3_aa: CATSDSYTGELFF

v_call: TRBV29-1
j_call: TRBJ2-2
d_call: -
clone_size: -
cdr3_nt: TGCAGCGTAGAGGGACCCGGGGAGCTGTTTTTT
cdr3_aa: CSVEGPGELFF

v_call: TRBV2
j_call: TRBJ2-7
d_call: TRBD1
clone_size: many
cdr3_nt: TGTGCCAGCACTTTGACAGGGACCTACGAGCAGTACTTC
cdr3_aa: CASTLTGTYEQYF

v_call: TRBV20-1
j_call: TRBJ2-5
d_call: TRBD2
clone_size: once
cdr3_nt: TGCAGTGCTAGGTCTAGCGGGAGGGCCACTGTCTTC
cdr3_aa: CSARSSGRATVF

v_call: TRBV5-1
j_call: TRBJ2-2
d_call: -
clone_size: many
cdr3_nt: TGCGCCAGCAGCTCCCTCGACAGACCCGGGGAGCTGTTTTTT
cdr3_aa: CASSSLDRPGELFF

v_call: TRBV2
j_call: TRBJ2-3
d_call: TRBD1
clone_size: many
cdr3_nt: TGTGCCAGCAGGGGAGGACAGGGAACAGATACGCAGTATTTT
cdr3_aa: CASRGGQGTDTQYF

v_call: TRBV5-1
j_call: TRBJ1-2
d_call: -
clone_size: many
cdr3_nt: TGCGCCAGCACCCTCGGGCAGGGGCCCTTCTATGGCTACACCTTC
cdr3_aa: CASTLGQGPFYGYTF

v_call: TRBV20-1
j_call: TRBJ2-3
d_call: TRBD1
clone_size: -
cdr3_nt: TGCAGTGCTAGAGTGAGGGAACAGGGGGCCCGCACAGATACGCAGTATTTT
cdr3_aa: CSARVREQGARTDTQYF

v_call: TRBV7-9
j_call: TRBJ1-4
d_call: -
clone_size: -
cdr3_nt: TGTGCCAGCAGCTTAAGACCGGGGGCGCTTGAAAAACTGTTTTTT
cdr3_aa: CASSLRPGALEKLFF

v_call: TRBV19
j_call: TRBJ1-3
d_call: -
clone_size: -
cdr3_nt: TGTGCCAGTAAAGAGGCGGAATTTTACTCTGGAAACACCATATATTTT
cdr3_aa: CASKEAEFYSGNTIYF

v_call: TRBV6-1
j_call: TRBJ2-5
d_call: TRBD2
clone_size: many
cdr3_nt: TGTGCCAGCAGTGAAGCGACTAGCGGGGGGGAGACCCAGTACTTC
cdr3_aa: CASSEATSGGETQYF

v_call: TRBV7-9
j_call: TRBJ1-4
d_call: -
clone_size: -
cdr3_nt: TGTGCCAGCAGCGGCGGCACAGATGATGAAAAACTGTTTTTT
cdr3_aa: CASSGGTDDEKLFF

v_call: TRBV6-5
j_call: TRBJ1-5
d_call: TRBD1
clone_size: -
cdr3_nt: TGTGCCAGCAGTAAGAGACAGGGGGCTTCATACAATCAGCCCCAGCATTTT
cdr3_aa: CASSKRQGASYNQPQHF

v_call: TRBV10-3
j_call: TRBJ1-1
d_call: -
clone_size: few
cdr3_nt: TGTGCCAGCAGTGAACTGTGGCCGGGAATGAACACTGAAGCTTTCTTT
cdr3_aa: CASSELWPGMNTEAFF

v_call: TRBV5-1
j_call: TRBJ2-7
d_call: -
clone_size: -
cdr3_nt: TGCGCCAGCAGAATAGACATGGCTTCCTACGAGCAGTACTTC
cdr3_aa: CASRIDMASYEQYF

v_call: TRBV18
j_call: TRBJ1-5
d_call: -
clone_size: few
cdr3_nt: TGTGCCAGCTCACCACCGACGGGCGGGCAGCCCCAGCATTTT
cdr3_aa: CASSPPTGGQPQHF

v_call: TRBV2
j_call: TRBJ2-7
d_call: TRBD2
clone_size: many
cdr3_nt: TGTGCCAGCAGTAATAACCTAGCGGTGCAGTACTTC
cdr3_aa: CASSNNLAVQYF

v_call: TRBV5-1
j_call: TRBJ2-1
d_call: -
clone_size: -
cdr3_nt: TGCGCCAGCAGCTGGGACGGAGGGGCCCTCAATGAGCAGTTCTTC
cdr3_aa: CASSWDGGALNEQFF

v_call: TRBV12-3/TRBV12-4
j_call: TRBJ1-6
d_call: -
clone_size: many
cdr3_nt: TGTGCCAGCAGCGTTATTAATATGTCACCCCTCCACTTT
cdr3_aa: CASSVINMSPLHF